Listed below are T cell receptor beta chains from one sample, sequenced in a study of control samples from healthy donors and cancer patients. Sequenced by immunoSEQ multiplex PCR; TCRdb stores in-frame clones only, minus some. Of some 130,000 clones listed, around 90% are singletons. The specimen sequenced was blood. The receptors here all came from a man aged 35-49 years in good health. Each CDR3 is given without its conserved first and last residue.

V gene,J gene,CDR3 protein
TRBV9,TRBJ1-2,ASSATTQIYGYT
TRBV18,TRBJ1-6,ASSLDSSYNSPLH
TRBV10-2,TRBJ2-1,ASSRTPDRAQF
TRBV27,TRBJ2-7,ASSSDRARDEQY
TRBV19,TRBJ1-6,ASARDAKNSPLH
TRBV5-1,TRBJ1-1,ASSSGQPNTEAF
TRBV10-1,TRBJ1-2,ASSLSRQGTSSRDGYT
TRBV13,TRBJ1-2,ASKGTPGYT
TRBV9,TRBJ1-1,ASSENVGDWAAF
TRBV7-2,TRBJ1-5,ASSARTGGVNQPQH
TRBV4-2,TRBJ1-1,ASSQESRGEAEAF
TRBV18,TRBJ1-1,ASSPLGQDTEAF
TRBV7-9,TRBJ1-6,ASSPRAGTGDSPLH
TRBV4-1,TRBJ1-3,ASSPRDLQGGNTIY
TRBV30,TRBJ1-6,AWRNSDRGPSPLH
TRBV6-1,TRBJ2-6,ASSGTVRLSGANVLT
TRBV5-1,TRBJ2-2,ASSLLNGLTNTGELF
TRBV27,TRBJ1-1,ASSYLGWSTEAF
TRBV9,TRBJ2-1,ASSVPRGGRHNEQF
TRBV9,TRBJ2-7,ASSETSGDYEQY
TRBV6-6,TRBJ1-6,ASSREAPYNSPLH
TRBV7-2,TRBJ1-2,ASSLEGGTGYT
TRBV5-4,TRBJ2-3,ASSPIRQVATDTQY
TRBV7-7,TRBJ2-1,ASSLVPLAAGVRNEQF
TRBV11-3,TRBJ1-2,ASSQPQRTGAYGYT
TRBV5-6,TRBJ1-3,ASSFYTSSGNTIY
TRBV20-1,TRBJ1-2,STGYGYT
TRBV27,TRBJ1-2,ASSLSPTALQNGYT
TRBV30,TRBJ2-5,AWSVPPATETQY
TRBV5-8,TRBJ1-1,ASSRGHTNTEAF
TRBV5-4,TRBJ2-1,ASSLASRANEQF
TRBV3-1/TRBV3-2,TRBJ2-5,ASRVRGGAQGTQY
TRBV7-8,TRBJ1-5,ASSQDGINQPQH
TRBV5-1,TRBJ1-1,ASSLAVGGTEAF
TRBV12-3/TRBV12-4,TRBJ1-5,ASRRQNQPQH
TRBV7-9,TRBJ2-2,ASRLTSGGDTGELF
TRBV3-1/TRBV3-2,TRBJ1-1,ASSVYTRNTEAF
TRBV6-5,TRBJ1-1,ASSNLRVVTEAF
TRBV10-3,TRBJ2-7,AISAVSSYEQY
TRBV6-5,TRBJ2-7,ASKPTTGPHEQY
TRBV19,TRBJ1-2,ASKQGRGFYGYT
TRBV14,TRBJ2-1,ASSQRIGLAGFSSYNEQF
TRBV19,TRBJ2-5,ASSTLSSDRPGTQY
TRBV11-2,TRBJ2-2,ASSGAGGSNTGELF
TRBV2,TRBJ2-7,ASSVFAGTH